This entry is about one TCR beta chain. The record originates from a study of blood T cell repertoires in COVID-19. Background on the study: Samples of COVID-19 (acute and convalescent) were obtained from the United States, Italy and Spain. T cells, B-cell-depleted T cells, or PBMCs provided the cDNA or gDNA that served as material.

In the original workflow: Quantification of nucleated cells was approximated via reference gene primer amplification. The method was immunoSEQ multiplex PCR; TCRdb's version includes in-frame clones alone and lacks a portion of them. The DNA gave D and trimming, while V, J and clone size come from that table. The repertoire holds 15,000 to 20,000 clones, 88% seen once, with 12% in the top ten. CDR3 size: 15 residues. Trimming shortened V by 10 bases and J by 4 bases, and 20 bases separated the two germline ends. Per germline, CDR1 ENHRY and CDR2 SYGVKD. This rearrangement joins TRBV10-3 to TRBJ2-1, with D perhaps TRBD2 (5 bases). This TCR derives from a human donor in a cohort sampled during active COVID-19. The specimen sequenced was peripheral blood. The chain's CDR3 is CATIAKDGRYNEQFF. For the CDR3, the DNA is TGTGCCACAATAGCGAAGGACGGACGATACAATGAGCAGTTCTTC.